These 21 T cell receptor beta chains share one sample of origin, sequenced in a study of CD8+ T cells in alopecia areata. Treatment in this sample: oral pan-JAK inhibitor, 5-10 mg twice daily. cDNA prepared by RNA extraction and subsequent reverse transcription served as the template for sequencing. Profiling relied on immunoSEQ multiplex PCR, and the TCRdb table lists in-frame clones only, not all of them. The sample yields about 170,000 clones, 58% seen once. The sample consisted of CD4+ T cells sorted from blood, taken between weeks 55 and 65, from a patient treated with tofacitinib. The receptors were sampled from a human donor with alopecia areata.

The gene calls are TRBV30 and TRBJ1-6; TRBD1 might be the D (6 bases). The germline CDR1 and CDR2 sequences are GTSNPN and SVGIG (reference sequence). V dropped 3 bases and J dropped 8 bases, with 14 bases sitting between them. The CDR3 contains 14 residues. CDR3 sequence (DNA): TGTGCCTGGAGGACCCGGGGGGCCCATTCACCCCTCCACTTT. It specifies CAWRTRGAHSPLHF.

The chain is built from TRBV10-3 and TRBJ2-5; 12 bases are a match to TRBD2. The CDR3 is made up of 15 amino acids. Germline values: CDR1 ENHRY, CDR2 SYGVKD. Trimming took 4 bases from V and 2 from J; bases not matched to a gene: 2. CDR3 in DNA: TGTGCCATCAGTGGGACTAGCGGGACACAAGAGACCCAGTACTTC. Translating it yields CAISGTSGTQETQYF.

The chain couples TRBV30 to TRBJ2-5; 8 bases agree with TRBD2. Per germline, CDR1 GTSNPN and CDR2 SVGIG (reference sequence). This CDR3 spans 14 amino acids. J lost 11 bases, V lost 0 bases, and 11 bases had no gene match. The CDR3 DNA follows: TGTGCCTGGAGTGTACCGGGGGGGGCCAGGGTTCAGTACTTC. Its protein product is CAWSVPGGARVQYF. The full variable domain, rest sourced from reference TRBV30 and TRBJ2-5, is SQTIHQWPATLVQPVGSPLSLECTVEGTSNPNLYWYRQAAGRGLQLLFYSVGIGQISSEVPQNLSASRPQDRQFILSSKKLLLSDSGFYLCAWSVPGGARVQYFGPGTRLLVL.

The gene calls are TRBV4-2 and TRBJ2-7; D gene ambiguous. V lost 0 bases and J 7 bases, leaving 13 bases between the germline ends. CDR3 length equals 14 residues. Germline CDR1 and CDR2: LGHNA and YNFKEQ. The CDR3 DNA reads TGTGCCAGCAGCCAAGATCGGGCGGCCTTGGAGCAGTACTTC. This gives the protein CASSQDRAALEQYF.

V usage is TRBV5-6 and J usage is TRBJ2-7; 7 bases agree with TRBD2. The germline V gene encodes CDR1 SGHDT and CDR2 YYEEEE. V gave up 4 bases and J gave up 9 bases; unmatched junction bases: 10. This CDR3 comprises 13 residues. The CDR3 protein is CASSISGVYAQYF. In DNA, the CDR3 is TGTGCCAGCAGCATCAGCGGGGTTTATGCGCAGTACTTC.

The chain joins TRBV12-5 to TRBJ2-4, with TRBD2 matching 10 bases. V lost 0 bases to trimming and J lost 2 bases; unmatched junction nucleotides: 4. The CDR3 sequence is 17 residues long. Germline values: CDR1 LGHNT, CDR2 FRNRAP. The CDR3 DNA follows: TGTGCTAGTGGTTTGGTACTAGCGGGGATTTCCAAAAACATTCAGTACTTC. Translated: CASGLVLAGISKNIQYF.

The V and J genes are TRBV4-1 and TRBJ2-5; D gene uncertain. V shed 0 bases and J shed 1 base, with 15 bases lying between them. This CDR3 is 17 amino acids long. Germline CDR1 MGHRA, CDR2 YSYEKL. The CDR3: CASSQDYRDTVQETQYF. CDR3 sequence (DNA): TGCGCCAGCAGCCAAGATTACCGTGATACAGTCCAAGAGACCCAGTACTTC.

This CDR3 reads CASSSGRSLANYGYTF. The CDR3 nucleotides read TGTGCCAGCAGTAGTGGACGGTCGTTAGCTAACTATGGCTACACCTTC. V gene TRBV6-6 combines with J gene TRBJ1-2; D not certain. The CDR3 consists of 16 residues. V lost 5 bases and J 0 bases, leaving 16 bases between the germline ends. Germline CDR1 is MNHNY and CDR2 is SVGAGI (reference sequence).

This clone was counted a few times. The chain recombines TRBV12-5 with TRBJ1-2, with D unresolved. Looked up from germline, CDR1 is LGHNT and CDR2 is FRNRAP. V was pared by 4 bases and J by 7 bases, with 7 bases between. The CDR3 consists of 11 residues. The CDR3 is CASGSEVGYTF. In nucleotides, the CDR3 is TGTGCTAGTGGTTCTGAGGTTGGCTACACCTTC.

V usage is TRBV4-2 and J usage is TRBJ2-5; 9 bases fit TRBD2. This CDR3 comprises 17 residues. CDR1 and CDR2 (germline): LGHNA, YNFKEQ. V lost 3 bases and J lost 2; bases outside the gene matches: 10. CDR3 coding DNA: TGTGCCAGCAGCCATTCAAGCGGGGGGCGAACTCAAGAGACCCAGTACTTC. Amino acids: CASSHSSGGRTQETQYF.

The chain employs TRBV30 and TRBJ2-3; D is uncertain. The V and J ends lost 4 bases and 0 bases respectively, with 14 bases between them. Germline V CDR1 and CDR2: GTSNPN, SVGIG (reference sequence). The CDR3 extends over 15 amino acids. The DNA for the CDR3 is TGTGCCTGGATAGGCCAAGCAACTAGCACAGATACGCAGTATTTT. Amino acid sequence: CAWIGQATSTDTQYF.

This chain links TRBV28 with TRBJ1-4; D gene uncertain. The CDR3 has 13 residues. Germline values: CDR1 MDHEN, CDR2 SYDVKM. V lost 5 bases and J 0 bases, leaving 4 bases between the germline ends. CDR3 sequence reads: CASSDPTNEKLFF. The CDR3 bases are TGTGCCAGCAGTGACCCAACTAATGAAAAACTGTTTTTT.

This rearrangement joins TRBV7-9 to TRBJ1-2; no clear D. Trimming shortened V by 1 base and J by 5 bases, and 11 bases separated the two germline ends. Germline-derived CDR1 and CDR2 are SEHNR and FQNEAQ (reference sequence). The CDR3 consists of 14 residues. DNA of the CDR3: TGTGCCAGCAGCTTAGAAGCTGAATCGTATGGCTACACCTTC. Translated, it gives CASSLEAESYGYTF.

The rearrangement uses TRBV7-9 and TRBJ1-2; the match to TRBD1 covers 7 bases. The germline V gene encodes CDR1 SEHNR and CDR2 FQNEAQ (reference sequence). CDR3 size: 13 residues. After removal of 2 bases from V and 8 bases from J, the junction contained 5 bases not matched to a gene. The CDR3 region is CASSLTTGVGYTF. The CDR3 DNA reads as TGTGCCAGCAGCTTAACCACAGGGGTGGGCTACACCTTC. Using reference TRBV7-9 and TRBJ1-2 for the parts outside the CDR3, the full variable domain is DTGVSQNPRHKITKRGQNVTFRCDPISEHNRLYWYRQTLGQGPEFLTYFQNEAQLEKSRLLSDRFSAERPKGSFSTLEIQRTEQGDSAMYLCASSLTTGVGYTFGSGTRLTVV.

The chain joins TRBV30 to TRBJ1-6; D remains ambiguous. Germline V gene data show CDR1 as GTSNPN and CDR2 as SVGIG (reference sequence). V was trimmed by 3 bases and J by 0 bases, leaving 9 bases between them. The CDR3 has 15 amino acids. The CDR3 DNA reads TGTGCCTGGAGGGACCGCAGCTCCTATAATTCACCCCTCCACTTT. Encoded protein: CAWRDRSSYNSPLHF.

This clone was seen just once. The chain has TRBV4-1 and TRBJ1-5, with TRBD1 as a possible D gene (6 bases). Germline V gene data show CDR1 as MGHRA and CDR2 as YSYEKL. V was trimmed by 4 bases and J by 0 bases, leaving 10 bases between them. This CDR3 is 15 amino acids long. DNA for the CDR3: TGCGCCAGCAGCCTCCTGACAGGTAGCAATCAGCCCCAGCATTTT. It translates to CASSLLTGSNQPQHF.

The chain is built from TRBV7-8 and TRBJ1-1, with D possibly being TRBD1 (5 bases). The germline V gene has CDR1 SGHVS and CDR2 FQNEAQ. The CDR3 is made up of 15 amino acids. With 1 base removed from V and 7 bases from J, the gap between germline ends came to 16 bases. The CDR3 region is CASSLVGDPLFEAFF. The CDR3 DNA follows: TGTGCCAGCAGCTTAGTAGGGGATCCTCTCTTTGAAGCTTTCTTT.

J is TRBJ2-3 and V is TRBV5-1, with D possibly being TRBD2 (6 bases). Trimming cost V 4 bases and J 4 bases, with 19 bases left between them. The germline V gene encodes CDR1 SGHRS and CDR2 YFSETQ. The CDR3 has 16 residues. CDR3 nucleotides: TGCGCCAGCAGCGCCCGAAGAAGCGGGTCGGCAGATACGCAGTATTTT. It is translated as CASSARRSGSADTQYF. Variable domain in full (rest from reference TRBV5-1 and TRBJ2-3): KAGVTQTPRYLIKTRGQQVTLSCSPISGHRSVSWYQQTPGQGLQFLFEYFSETQRNKGNFPGRFSGRQFSNSRSEMNVSTLELGDSALYLCASSARRSGSADTQYFGPGTRLTVL.

J is TRBJ1-4 and V is TRBV28; no reliable D call. The CDR3 consists of 15 residues. V was trimmed by 3 bases and J by 1 base, leaving 9 bases between them. CDR1 is MDHEN, CDR2 SYDVKM, per germline. CDR3 amino acids: CASSLSTGTNEKLFF. DNA for the CDR3: TGTGCCAGCAGTTTGTCAACGGGAACTAATGAAAAACTGTTTTTT.

The chain uses TRBV4-1 and TRBJ2-7, with 9 bases lining up with TRBD1. The CDR3 contains 13 residues. Germline V gene data show CDR1 as MGHRA and CDR2 as YSYEKL. With V trimmed by 8 bases and J by 5 bases, 7 bases remained unmatched. CDR3 nucleotide sequence: TGCGCCAGCCGACAGGGGGAGACGCACGAGCAGTACTTC. Its translation is CASRQGETHEQYF.

V usage is TRBV18 and J usage is TRBJ1-1; a possible D gene is TRBD1 (6 bases). CDR3 length equals 13 residues. Trimming took off 1 base at V and 3 bases at J, with 6 bases between the two ends. Germline V gives CDR1 KGHSH, CDR2 LQKENI. In DNA form, the CDR3 reads TGTGCCAGCTCACCACAGGGGGACACTGAAGCTTTCTTT. Amino acids: CASSPQGDTEAFF.